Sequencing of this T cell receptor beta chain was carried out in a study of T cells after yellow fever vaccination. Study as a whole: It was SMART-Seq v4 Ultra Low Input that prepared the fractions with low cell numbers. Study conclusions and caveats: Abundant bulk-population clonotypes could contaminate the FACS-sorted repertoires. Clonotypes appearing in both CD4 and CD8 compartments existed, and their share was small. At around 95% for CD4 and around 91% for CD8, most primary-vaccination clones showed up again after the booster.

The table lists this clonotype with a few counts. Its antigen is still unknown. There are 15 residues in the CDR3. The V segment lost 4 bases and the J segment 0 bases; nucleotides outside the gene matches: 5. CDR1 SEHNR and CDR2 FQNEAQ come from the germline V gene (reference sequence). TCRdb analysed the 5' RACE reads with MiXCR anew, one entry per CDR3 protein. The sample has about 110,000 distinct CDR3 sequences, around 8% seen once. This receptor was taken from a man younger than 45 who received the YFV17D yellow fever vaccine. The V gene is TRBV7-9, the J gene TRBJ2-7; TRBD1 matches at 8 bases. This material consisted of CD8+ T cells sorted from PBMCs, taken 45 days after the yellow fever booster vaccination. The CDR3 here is CASSYGQGFSYEQYF. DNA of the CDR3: TGTGCCAGCAGCTACGGACAGGGCTTCTCCTACGAGCAGTACTTC.